In this sample, the clone carrying this TCR beta chain turned up many times. Its antigen is not identified. This record comes from a study of CD8+CD57+ T cells in acquired aplastic anemia. Study results and caveats: Shared by patients and controls, some 29 CD8+ CDR3s were abundant in patients.

CDR3 length equals 11 residues. CDR1 and CDR2 (germline): MGHDK, SYGVNS. V was shortened by 3 bases and J by 10 bases, with 9 bases between the two germline ends. TCR beta VDJ combinations and CDR3 sequences were profiled from genomic DNA. TCRdb re-called the reads through MiXCR, storing one row per CDR3 protein. Found here are roughly 300,000 distinct CDR3 sequences, approximately 55% of them singletons; the top ten hold 8%. Sequencing input: sorted CD4+, CD8+, or CD8+CD57+ T cells (not recorded which) from PBMCs. The clonotype originates from a human donor with severe aplastic anemia or a healthy control (not recorded which). The V call is TRBV25-1, the J call TRBJ1-1; unclear D gene. The CDR3, as DNA: TGTGCCAGCAGTGACATCGGTGTAGCTTTCTTT. This gives the protein CASSDIGVAFF.